This T cell receptor (beta chain) originates from a study of blood T cell repertoires in COVID-19. Study information: PBMCs, B-cell-depleted T cells, or T cells provided the cDNA or gDNA that made up the material.

The ends lost 2 bases at V and 0 bases at J; junction bases unmatched: 1. The CDR3 is 15 amino acids. Germline CDR1 SGHRS, CDR2 YFSETQ. Libraries were prepared by immunoSEQ multiplex PCR; TCRdb keeps only in-frame clonotypes and omits some of them. The sample contains fewer than 250,000 clones, around 83% of which appear only once. The chain recombines TRBV5-1 with TRBJ2-3, with 9 nucleotides matching TRBD2. The sequencing sample was made of peripheral blood. The source is a man in his forties or fifties with active or convalescent COVID-19. For the CDR3, the DNA is TGCGCCAGCAGCTTTACTAGCGGGAGCACAGATACGCAGTATTTT. It translates to CASSFTSGSTDTQYF.